What follows is one T cell receptor (beta chain) and its context. The CDR3 has 15 amino acids. V shed 5 bases and J shed 0 bases, with 11 bases lying between them. Germline V gives CDR1 MNHNY, CDR2 SVGAGI (reference sequence). The sample is drawn from a study of cytomegalovirus exposure and HLA in healthy donors. The PCR contained 60 Vbeta and 13 Jbeta primers. Clones were sequenced by immunoSEQ multiplex PCR, and TCRdb holds only the in-frame ones, with some missing. Of around 110,000 clones in the sample, 80% to 85% were seen once. Sample: PBMCs. The chain uses TRBV6-6 and TRBJ1-5; a possible D gene is TRBD1 (5 bases). The TCR originated in a man aged 25 to 45 in good health and CMV-seronegative. The CDR3 DNA sequence: TGTGCCAGCAGTGGCGGGGGGGATAGCAATCAGCCCCAGCATTTT. This encodes CASSGGGDSNQPQHF.